This is a list of T cell receptor beta chains from one sample in a study of cytomegalovirus exposure and HLA in healthy donors. Profiled with immunoSEQ multiplex PCR; TCRdb holds only in-frame clones, not every one. In total, the table holds 55,000 to 85,000 clones. The specimen sequenced was PBMCs. These receptors were collected from a female donor in good health and CMV-seropositive. The CDR3 runs from the conserved cysteine through the conserved F or W. D genes are given only for firm matches.

j_gene | d_gene | v_gene | CDR3aa | CDR3nt
TRBJ1-2 | NA | TRBV5-1 | CASSTDLEINYGYTF | TGCGCCAGCAGCACCGACCTGGAGATAAACTATGGCTACACCTTC
TRBJ2-3 | TRBD2 | TRBV4-3 | CASSQGVAGGIVGTDTQYF | TGCGCCAGCAGCCAAGGGGTAGCGGGGGGGATTGTAGGCACAGATACGCAGTATTTT
TRBJ1-6 | NA | TRBV5-4 | CASSVTGLDSPLHF | TGTGCCAGCAGCGTGACAGGTCTTGATTCACCCCTCCACTTT
TRBJ2-1 | TRBD2 | TRBV4-3 | CASSQEAGGSYNEQFF | TGCGCCAGCAGCCAAGAGGCGGGGGGGTCCTACAATGAGCAGTTCTTC
TRBJ1-1 | NA | TRBV18 | CASSPTGEAFF | TGTGCCAGCTCACCCACAGGTGAAGCTTTCTTT
TRBJ2-3 | TRBD1 | TRBV5-5 | CASRLTGGTDTQYF | TGTGCCAGCAGGCTCACAGGGGGCACAGATACGCAGTATTTT
TRBJ1-1 | NA | TRBV6-5 | CASSRQVDRNTEDFF | TGTGCCAGCAGTCGACAGGTTGACCGTAACACTGAAGATTTCTTT
TRBJ2-7 | NA | TRBV6-5 | CASSSGVHSYEQYF | TGTGCCAGCAGTTCAGGGGTCCACTCCTACGAGCAGTACTTC
TRBJ1-2 | TRBD1 | TRBV9 | CASSAGQGSYGYTF | TGTGCCAGCAGCGCCGGACAGGGAAGCTATGGCTACACCTTC
TRBJ2-2 | TRBD1 | TRBV27 | CASSFLGQGGTGELFF | TGTGCCAGCAGTTTTTTGGGACAGGGTGGGACCGGGGAGCTGTTTTTT
TRBJ2-7 | TRBD2 | TRBV4-1 | CASSQGGGEGYEQYF | TGCGCCAGCAGCCAAGGGGGAGGGGAGGGATACGAGCAGTACTTC
TRBJ2-7 | NA | TRBV20-1 | CSASYYEQYF | TGCAGTGCTAGCTACTACGAGCAGTACTTC
TRBJ2-7 | TRBD2 | TRBV13 | CASSLGLAGMDYEQYF | TGTGCCAGCAGCTTGGGACTAGCGGGGATGGACTACGAGCAGTACTTC
TRBJ2-2 | TRBD2 | TRBV4-2 | CASSQMAGVGTGELFF | TGTGCCAGCAGCCAAATGGCGGGGGTGGGCACCGGGGAGCTGTTTTTT
TRBJ1-1 | TRBD1 | TRBV6-5 | CASRTGQGWTEAFF | TGTGCCAGCAGGACCGGACAGGGCTGGACTGAAGCTTTCTTT
TRBJ2-1 | NA | TRBV19 | CASIEGGGRNEQFF | TGTGCCAGTATAGAAGGGGGGGGGAGGAATGAGCAGTTCTTC
TRBJ1-1 | NA | TRBV5-1 | CASSEQFTEAFF | TGCGCCAGCAGCGAACAGTTCACTGAAGCTTTCTTT
TRBJ2-3 | TRBD2 | TRBV19 | CASSSLAAGLADTQYF | TGTGCCAGTAGTTCACTAGCGGCAGGGTTAGCAGATACGCAGTATTTT
TRBJ2-5 | TRBD1 | TRBV5-4 | CASSFGTGSGETQYF | TGTGCCAGCAGCTTTGGGACAGGGAGCGGAGAGACCCAGTACTTC
TRBJ1-2 | TRBD1 | TRBV7-9 | CASSQNRGYGYTF | TGTGCCAGCAGCCAAAACAGGGGCTATGGCTACACCTTC
TRBJ2-1 | NA | TRBV19 | CASSIWGRGAYNEQFF | TGTGCCAGTAGTATTTGGGGCAGGGGAGCCTACAATGAGCAGTTCTTC
TRBJ2-1 | TRBD2 | TRBV4-1 | CASSPRTSGDYNEQFF | TGCGCCAGCAGCCCCCGGACTAGCGGGGATTACAATGAGCAGTTCTTC
TRBJ2-5 | NA | TRBV29-1 | CSARQVLQETQYF | TGCAGCGCAAGACAGGTCCTCCAAGAGACCCAGTACTTC
TRBJ2-7 | NA | TRBV7-9 | CASSFTDSAYEQYF | TGTGCCAGCAGCTTTACGGACAGCGCCTACGAGCAGTACTTC
TRBJ1-1 | NA | TRBV2 | CATGRDTEAFF | TGTGCCACAGGGAGGGACACTGAAGCTTTCTTT
TRBJ2-7 | TRBD1 | TRBV7-2 | CASSERQGIFHEQYF | TGTGCCAGCAGCGAACGACAGGGAATTTTCCACGAGCAGTACTTC
TRBJ2-7 | NA | TRBV28 | CASSSPRERHNYEQYF | TGTGCCAGCAGCTCACCTAGGGAGCGGCACAACTACGAGCAGTACTTC
TRBJ2-5 | NA | TRBV6-5 | CASSLNLGLGETQYF | TGTGCCAGCAGTTTAAATTTGGGGCTCGGGGAGACCCAGTACTTC
TRBJ2-7 | NA | TRBV7-9 | CASSLPPGTEQYF | TGTGCCAGCAGCTTACCCCCCGGGACAGAGCAGTACTTC
TRBJ1-5 | TRBD1 | TRBV11-2 | CASSLGQGAWQPQHF | TGTGCCAGCAGCTTGGGACAGGGGGCTTGGCAGCCCCAGCATTTT
TRBJ1-5 | TRBD1 | TRBV6-8 | CARSTVGQGTYQPQHF | TGTGCCAGATCAACCGTGGGACAGGGGACCTATCAGCCCCAGCATTTT
TRBJ1-5 | NA | TRBV6-6 | CASRIQGGQPQHF | TGTGCCAGCAGGATACAGGGCGGTCAGCCCCAGCATTTT
TRBJ2-1 | NA | TRBV7-3 | CASSLLQGGGNEQFF | TGTGCCAGCAGCTTACTACAGGGAGGGGGCAATGAGCAGTTCTTC
TRBJ2-3 | TRBD2 | TRBV6-5 | CASSLIGGAEDTQYF | TGTGCCAGCAGTTTAATCGGGGGGGCCGAAGATACGCAGTATTTT
TRBJ2-7 | TRBD2 | TRBV4-3 | CASSLDSGGEAEQYF | TGCGCCAGCAGCCTAGATTCCGGGGGGGAGGCCGAGCAGTACTTC
TRBJ2-7 | TRBD1 | TRBV6-5 | CASSTRQGSAYEQYF | TGTGCCAGCAGTACCCGACAGGGGTCCGCCTACGAGCAGTACTTC
TRBJ1-2 | TRBD1 | TRBV10-3 | CAISGGTGGLNGYTF | TGTGCCATCAGTGGAGGGACAGGGGGCTTGAACGGCTACACCTTC
TRBJ2-3 | TRBD1 | TRBV29-1 | CSVPQGARTDTQYF | TGCAGCGTTCCACAGGGGGCCCGCACAGATACGCAGTATTTT
TRBJ2-1 | TRBD2 | TRBV29-1 | CSVDERGVEQFF | TGCAGCGTTGATGAGCGGGGGGTTGAGCAGTTCTTC
TRBJ1-5 | NA | TRBV6-1 | CASSEDAPQGQPQHF | TGTGCCAGCAGTGAAGATGCGCCCCAGGGACAGCCCCAGCATTTT
TRBJ2-7 | NA | TRBV7-3 | CASSLGLRGANEQYF | TGTGCCAGCAGCTTAGGCCTCAGGGGGGCCAACGAGCAGTACTTC
TRBJ2-1 | NA | TRBV11-1 | CASSSDSSGFGYNEQFF | TGTGCCAGCAGTTCTGATTCGAGCGGGTTTGGCTACAATGAGCAGTTCTTC
TRBJ1-1 | NA | TRBV14 | CASSQGGVAFF | TGTGCCAGCAGCCAAGGCGGGGTAGCTTTCTTT
TRBJ1-5 | TRBD1 | TRBV7-9 | CASSPGTGGKNQPQHF | TGTGCCAGCAGCCCAGGGACAGGGGGTAAGAATCAGCCCCAGCATTTT
TRBJ1-3 | NA | TRBV5-1 | CASSLASGNTIYF | TGCGCCAGCAGTCTGGCCTCTGGAAACACCATATATTTT
TRBJ2-1 | TRBD2 | TRBV14 | CASSQDQLAGVSNEQFF | TGTGCCAGCAGCCAAGATCAACTAGCGGGAGTGTCCAATGAGCAGTTCTTC
TRBJ2-5 | TRBD2 | TRBV30 | CAWREIAGEQETQYF | TGTGCCTGGAGGGAAATAGCGGGGGAGCAAGAGACCCAGTACTTC
TRBJ1-1 | NA | TRBV27 | CASSLSGGGHEAFF | TGTGCCAGCAGTTTATCGGGAGGGGGTCATGAAGCTTTCTTT
TRBJ1-6 | TRBD1 | TRBV30 | CAWSRGGTSSPLHF | TGTGCCTGGAGTAGAGGGGGCACTAGTTCACCCCTCCACTTT
TRBJ1-5 | TRBD1 | TRBV6-1 | CASSELTGGSVGQPQHF | TGTGCCAGCAGTGAATTAACAGGGGGCTCCGTCGGGCAGCCCCAGCATTTT
TRBJ2-7 | TRBD1 | TRBV6-6 | CASSYTGTGSEQYF | TGTGCCAGCAGTTACACCGGGACAGGGTCCGAGCAGTACTTC
TRBJ1-2 | NA | TRBV7-9 | CASSLVQGIGGYTF | TGTGCCAGCAGCTTAGTCCAGGGGATAGGCGGCTACACCTTC
TRBJ1-2 | NA | TRBV6-5 | CASSWDSTDDGGYTF | TGTGCCAGCAGTTGGGACTCGACGGATGATGGTGGCTACACCTTC
TRBJ2-7 | NA | TRBV7-8 | CASSLGTAYEQYF | TGTGCCAGCAGCTTAGGGACAGCCTACGAGCAGTACTTC
TRBJ2-7 | TRBD2 | TRBV11-1 | CASTPLAGEGEQYF | TGTGCCAGCACCCCCCTAGCGGGAGAAGGCGAGCAGTACTTC
TRBJ1-6 | TRBD1 | TRBV30 | CACKPGQQNSPLHF | TGTGCCTGTAAACCGGGACAGCAAAATTCACCCCTCCACTTT
TRBJ1-5 | NA | TRBV6-5 | CASTRTGGPQHF | TGTGCCAGCACCAGGACCGGGGGGCCCCAGCATTTT
TRBJ2-3 | NA | TRBV2 | CASSDAPGLVTDTQYF | TGTGCCAGCAGTGATGCACCGGGACTGGTCACAGATACGCAGTATTTT
TRBJ2-7 | TRBD2 | TRBV19 | CASSFSSGGATSYEQYF | TGTGCCAGTAGTTTCTCTAGCGGGGGCGCAACCTCCTACGAGCAGTACTTC